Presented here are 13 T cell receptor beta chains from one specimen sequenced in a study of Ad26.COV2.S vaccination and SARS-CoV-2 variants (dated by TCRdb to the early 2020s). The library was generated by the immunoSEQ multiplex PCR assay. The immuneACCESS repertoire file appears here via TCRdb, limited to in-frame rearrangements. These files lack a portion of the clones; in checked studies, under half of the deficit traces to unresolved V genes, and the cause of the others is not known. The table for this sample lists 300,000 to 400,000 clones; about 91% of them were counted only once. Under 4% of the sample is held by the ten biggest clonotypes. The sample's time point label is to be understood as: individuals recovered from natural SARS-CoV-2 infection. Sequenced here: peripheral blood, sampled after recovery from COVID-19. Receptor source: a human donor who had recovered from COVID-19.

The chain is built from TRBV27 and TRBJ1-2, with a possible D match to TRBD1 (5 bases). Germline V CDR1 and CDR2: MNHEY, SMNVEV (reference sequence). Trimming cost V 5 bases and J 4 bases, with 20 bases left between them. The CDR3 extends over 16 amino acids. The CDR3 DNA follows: TGTGCCAGCAGTCCAGGAACCGGGGACCTAGGCTATGGCTACACCTTC. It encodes CASSPGTGDLGYGYTF.

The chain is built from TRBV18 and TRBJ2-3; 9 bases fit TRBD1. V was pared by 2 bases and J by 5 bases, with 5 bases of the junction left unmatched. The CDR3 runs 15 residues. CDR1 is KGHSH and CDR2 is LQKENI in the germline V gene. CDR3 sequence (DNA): TGTGCCAGCTCACCAATGGGACAGGGAGGAGATACGCAGTATTTT. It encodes CASSPMGQGGDTQYF. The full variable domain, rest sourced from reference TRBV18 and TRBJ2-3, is NAGVMQNPRHLVRRRGQEARLRCSPMKGHSHVYWYRQLPEEGLKFMVYLQKENIIDESGMPKERFSAEFPKEGPSILRIQQVVRGDSAAYFCASSPMGQGGDTQYFGPGTRLTVL.

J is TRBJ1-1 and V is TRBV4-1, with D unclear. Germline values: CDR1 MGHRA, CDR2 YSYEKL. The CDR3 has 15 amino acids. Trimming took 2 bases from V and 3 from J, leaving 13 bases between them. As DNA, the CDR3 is TGCGCCAGCAGCCAAACCACAGCAAGGTACACTGAAGCTTTCTTT. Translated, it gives CASSQTTARYTEAFF.

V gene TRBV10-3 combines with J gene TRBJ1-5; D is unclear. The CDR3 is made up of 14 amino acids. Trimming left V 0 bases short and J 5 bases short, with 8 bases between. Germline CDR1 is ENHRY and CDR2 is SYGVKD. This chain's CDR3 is CAISESNTYQPQHF. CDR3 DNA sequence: TGTGCCATCAGTGAGTCGAACACCTATCAGCCCCAGCATTTT.

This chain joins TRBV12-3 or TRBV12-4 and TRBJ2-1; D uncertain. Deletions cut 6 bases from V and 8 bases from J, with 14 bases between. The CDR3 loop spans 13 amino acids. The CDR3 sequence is CASSPALHDEQFF. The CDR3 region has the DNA TGTGCCAGCAGCCCCGCCCTGCACGATGAGCAGTTCTTC.

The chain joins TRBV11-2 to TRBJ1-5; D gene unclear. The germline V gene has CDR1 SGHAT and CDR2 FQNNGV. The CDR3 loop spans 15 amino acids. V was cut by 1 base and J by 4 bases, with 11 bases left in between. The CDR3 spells CASSLGDIQNQPQHF. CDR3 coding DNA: TGTGCCAGCAGCTTAGGTGACATCCAAAATCAGCCCCAGCATTTT.

The CDR3 here is CASSLQLSAEAFF. The CDR3 DNA reads TGTGCCAGCTCACTACAGCTAAGCGCTGAAGCTTTCTTT. The chain carries TRBV18 and TRBJ1-1; D is unresolved. Germline CDR1 is KGHSH and CDR2 is LQKENI. The CDR3 totals 13 residues. Trimming removed 4 bases from V and 6 bases from J, with 12 bases in between.

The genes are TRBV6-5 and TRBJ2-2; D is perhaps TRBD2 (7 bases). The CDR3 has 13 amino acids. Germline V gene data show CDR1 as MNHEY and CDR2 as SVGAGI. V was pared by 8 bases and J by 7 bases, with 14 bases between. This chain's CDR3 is CASGGALSGELFF. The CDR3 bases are TGTGCCAGCGGGGGGGCCCTTAGCGGGGAGCTGTTTTTT.

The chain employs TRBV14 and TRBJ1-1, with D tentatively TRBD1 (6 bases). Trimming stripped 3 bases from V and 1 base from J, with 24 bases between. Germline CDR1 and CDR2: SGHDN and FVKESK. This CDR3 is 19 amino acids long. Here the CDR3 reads CASSHTFYGTGRGNTEAFF. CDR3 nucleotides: TGTGCCAGCAGCCATACTTTTTATGGTACAGGGAGGGGGAACACTGAAGCTTTCTTT.

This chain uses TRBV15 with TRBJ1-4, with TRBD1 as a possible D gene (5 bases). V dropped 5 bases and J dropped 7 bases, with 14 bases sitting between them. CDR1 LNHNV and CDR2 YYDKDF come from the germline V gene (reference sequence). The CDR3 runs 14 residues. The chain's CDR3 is CATSGTREGEKLFF. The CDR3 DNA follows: TGTGCCACCAGCGGAACCAGGGAGGGTGAAAAACTGTTTTTT. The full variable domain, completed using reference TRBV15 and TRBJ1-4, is DAMVIQNPRYQVTQFGKPVTLSCSQTLNHNVMYWYQQKSSQAPKLLFHYYDKDFNNEADTPDNFQSRRPNTSFCFLDIRSPGLGDTAMYLCATSGTREGEKLFFGSGTQLSVL.

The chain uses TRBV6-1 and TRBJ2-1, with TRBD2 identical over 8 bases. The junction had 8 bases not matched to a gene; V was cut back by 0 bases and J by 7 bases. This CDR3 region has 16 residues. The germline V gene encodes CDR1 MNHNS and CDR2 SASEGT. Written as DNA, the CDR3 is TGTGCCAGCAGTGAAGCGCGGCGGGGGGTGTTTAATGAGCAGTTCTTC. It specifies CASSEARRGVFNEQFF.

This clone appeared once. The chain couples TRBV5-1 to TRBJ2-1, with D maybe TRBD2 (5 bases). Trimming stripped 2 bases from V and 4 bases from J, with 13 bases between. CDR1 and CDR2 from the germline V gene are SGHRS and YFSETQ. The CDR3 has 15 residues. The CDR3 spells CASSFGSGIYNEQFF. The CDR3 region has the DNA TGCGCCAGCAGCTTCGGGTCGGGGATATACAATGAGCAGTTCTTC.

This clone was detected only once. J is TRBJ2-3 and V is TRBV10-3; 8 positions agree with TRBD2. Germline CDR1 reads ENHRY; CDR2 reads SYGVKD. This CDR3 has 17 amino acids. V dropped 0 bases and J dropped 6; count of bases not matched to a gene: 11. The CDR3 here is CAISESSGLVRKDTQYF. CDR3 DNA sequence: TGTGCCATCAGTGAGTCTTCGGGACTAGTCAGAAAGGATACGCAGTATTTT.